This T cell receptor beta chain was sequenced during a study of cytomegalovirus exposure and HLA in healthy donors. On the study more broadly: There were 85 million or so unique TCRs (from HLA-typed donors) in an early data release. Falling in the Caucasian-associated ancestry cluster were less than 85% of under 450 genotyped donors.

Losses at the gene ends were 3 bases for V and 7 bases for J; bases not matched to a gene: 9. The CDR3 spans 14 residues. Germline values: CDR1 LNHDA, CDR2 SQIVND (reference sequence). In the PCR, 60 Vbeta and 13 Jbeta primers were used. Sequenced by immunoSEQ multiplex PCR; TCRdb stores in-frame clones only, minus some. The sample table sets out 25,000 to 40,000 clones. Healthy people donating bone marrow made up the donors. V is TRBV19 and J is TRBJ2-7, with 7 bases aligning to TRBD2. The sample was PBMCs. The sequence derives from a female donor in good health and CMV-seronegative. CDR3 DNA: TGTGCCAGTAGTATGCTCGGGGGGTCGGATGAGCAGTACTTC. It specifies CASSMLGGSDEQYF.